Listed below are T cell receptor beta chains from one sample, sequenced in a study of human T cells and chemical hapten exposure. TCRdb processed the RACE reads anew with MiXCR; each CDR3 protein has one entry. In the table there are roughly 380,000 distinct CDR3 sequences, roughly 5% of which are singletons. Source: whole blood, taken in connection with sensitization to the hapten diphenylcyclopropenone (DPC). The receptors come from a woman between 45 and 60 years old with alopecia areata. Some clones in this sample may be carry-over from other donors' samples. Each CDR3 is given with its conserved first and last residue. D genes are given only for firm matches. Some rows have no size entry. The others give once, few or many, or a class for an expanded clone.

V	size	D	J	CDR3	DNA
TRBV25-1	few	-	TRBJ1-6	CASSGQIYNSPLHF	TGTGCCAGCAGCGGGCAGATCTATAATTCACCCCTCCACTTT
TRBV7-8	few	-	TRBJ2-3	CASTLGWGGTDTQYF	TGTGCCAGCACCCTGGGTTGGGGGGGCACAGATACGCAGTATTTT
TRBV15	many	-	TRBJ1-5	CATSRGGGGNQPQHF	TGTGCCACCAGCAGAGGAGGAGGGGGCAATCAGCCCCAGCATTTT
TRBV13	-	-	TRBJ1-1	CASSLGGVGSTEAFF	TGTGCCAGCAGCTTAGGAGGGGTCGGTAGCACTGAAGCTTTCTTT
TRBV28	-	TRBD1	TRBJ1-2	CASSFFGQGAFEGYTF	TGTGCCAGCAGTTTCTTCGGCCAGGGGGCGTTTGAAGGCTACACCTTC
TRBV2	many	-	TRBJ1-1	CASKAGEDTEAFF	TGTGCCAGCAAGGCGGGAGAAGACACTGAAGCTTTCTTT
TRBV20-1	-	TRBD1	TRBJ1-5	CSASTGISNQPQHF	TGCAGTGCCTCGACAGGGATTAGCAATCAGCCCCAGCATTTT
TRBV5-6	few	-	TRBJ2-7	CASSKYGEHYEQYF	TGTGCCAGCAGCAAATACGGGGAGCACTACGAGCAGTACTTC
TRBV7-2	many	-	TRBJ2-5	CASSPRRLGPQETQYF	TGTGCCAGCAGCCCCCGCCGACTGGGACCCCAAGAGACCCAGTACTTC
TRBV29-1	many	-	TRBJ1-5	CSVAEGASNQPQHF	TGCAGCGTTGCCGAGGGAGCGAGCAATCAGCCCCAGCATTTT
TRBV7-9	-	-	TRBJ1-1	CASRSEGNTEAFF	TGTGCCAGCAGGTCTGAGGGGAACACTGAAGCTTTCTTT
TRBV4-1	few	-	TRBJ1-3	CASSQGGAIFSGNTIYF	TGCGCCAGCAGCCAGGGTGGCGCCATCTTCTCTGGAAACACCATATATTTT
TRBV20-1	-	TRBD1	TRBJ1-1	CSARTDRETEAFF	TGCAGTGCTAGAACGGACAGGGAGACTGAAGCTTTCTTT
TRBV6-6	many	TRBD1	TRBJ2-7	CASRGGQSSYEQYF	TGTGCCAGCAGAGGGGGACAGAGCTCCTACGAGCAGTACTTC
TRBV29-1	many	TRBD2	TRBJ2-3	CSVVLADDTQYF	TGCAGCGTTGTTCTAGCGGACGATACGCAGTATTTT
TRBV20-1	-	-	TRBJ2-1	CSATMRQNEQFF	TGCAGTGCGACCATGCGACAGAATGAGCAGTTCTTC
TRBV5-1	many	-	TRBJ2-1	CASSPGPAGEQFF	TGCGCCAGCAGCCCCGGGCCGGCGGGTGAGCAGTTCTTC
TRBV6-5	few	-	TRBJ2-7	CASSLKGATYEQYF	TGTGCCAGCAGCTTGAAGGGTGCGACCTACGAGCAGTACTTC
TRBV20-1	-	TRBD1	TRBJ1-6	CSASRDRGPTEPNSPLHF	TGCAGTGCCAGCCGGGACAGGGGACCCACGGAGCCTAATTCACCCCTCCACTTT
TRBV12-3/TRBV12-4	many	-	TRBJ2-5	CASLSSGRETQYF	TGTGCCAGCCTCTCCTCAGGGAGAGAGACCCAGTACTTC
TRBV27	few	TRBD1	TRBJ2-1	CASSFSEGGAEQFF	TGTGCCAGCAGTTTCTCTGAAGGGGGCGCTGAGCAGTTCTTC
TRBV5-1	few	TRBD2	TRBJ2-3	CASSLVAGVRYF	TGCGCCAGCAGCTTGGTGGCGGGAGTGAGGTATTTT
TRBV11-2	-	-	TRBJ1-2	CASSLAPEGGYTF	TGTGCCAGCAGCTTAGCCCCAGAGGGAGGCTACACCTTC
TRBV7-7	many	TRBD2	TRBJ2-3	CASSASTSAADTQYF	TGTGCCAGCAGCGCCTCCACTAGCGCAGCAGATACGCAGTATTTT
TRBV7-2	few	-	TRBJ2-5	CASSSQGAAIGETQYF	TGTGCCAGCAGCTCACAAGGGGCGGCAATAGGAGAGACCCAGTACTTC
TRBV28	few	-	TRBJ1-5	CASGDNRQPQHF	TGTGCCAGCGGGGACAACCGACAGCCCCAGCATTTT
TRBV5-1	many	TRBD1	TRBJ2-5	CASREQGMQETQYF	TGCGCCAGCAGAGAACAGGGGATGCAGGAGACCCAGTACTTC
TRBV6-2/TRBV6-3	many	TRBD2	TRBJ2-1	CASTGRSSGQGEQFF	TGTGCCAGCACTGGCAGGTCTAGCGGGCAAGGTGAGCAGTTCTTC
TRBV2	-	-	TRBJ1-2	CASSDKRGIGGYTF	TGTGCCAGCAGTGATAAGCGGGGGATAGGAGGCTACACCTTC
TRBV7-2	many	TRBD2	TRBJ2-3	CASSLVSGGRTDTQYF	TGTGCCAGCAGCTTAGTCAGCGGGGGGAGGACAGATACGCAGTATTTT
TRBV7-8	-	-	TRBJ1-1	CASSPVRLGTEAFF	TGTGCCAGCAGCCCCGTGCGTCTGGGCACTGAAGCTTTCTTT
TRBV2	-	-	TRBJ2-2	CASKGYANTGELFF	TGTGCCAGCAAGGGTTACGCGAACACCGGGGAGCTGTTTTTT
TRBV2	many	-	TRBJ1-2	CASSTSDRFLF	TGTGCCAGCAGTACGAGTGACAGGTTTCTCTTC